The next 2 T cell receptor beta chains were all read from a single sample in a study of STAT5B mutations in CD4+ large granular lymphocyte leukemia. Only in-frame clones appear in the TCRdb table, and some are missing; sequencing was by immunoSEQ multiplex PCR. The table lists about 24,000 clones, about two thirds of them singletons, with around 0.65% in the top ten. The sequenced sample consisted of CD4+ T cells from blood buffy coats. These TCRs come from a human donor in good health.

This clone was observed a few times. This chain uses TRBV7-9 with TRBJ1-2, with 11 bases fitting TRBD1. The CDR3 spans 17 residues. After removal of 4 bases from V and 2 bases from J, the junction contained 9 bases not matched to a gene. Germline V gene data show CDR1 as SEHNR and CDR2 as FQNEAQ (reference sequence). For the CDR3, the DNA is TGTGCCAGCAGCTCCATCAAGGGACAGGGGGGCAACTATGGCTACACCTTC. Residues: CASSSIKGQGGNYGYTF.

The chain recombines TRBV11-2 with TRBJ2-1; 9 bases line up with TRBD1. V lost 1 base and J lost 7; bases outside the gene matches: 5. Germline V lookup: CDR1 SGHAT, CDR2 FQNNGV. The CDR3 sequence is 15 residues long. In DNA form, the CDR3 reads TGTGCCAGCAGCTTAGTACAGGGGGCGCGGAATGAGCAGTTCTTC. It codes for CASSLVQGARNEQFF.